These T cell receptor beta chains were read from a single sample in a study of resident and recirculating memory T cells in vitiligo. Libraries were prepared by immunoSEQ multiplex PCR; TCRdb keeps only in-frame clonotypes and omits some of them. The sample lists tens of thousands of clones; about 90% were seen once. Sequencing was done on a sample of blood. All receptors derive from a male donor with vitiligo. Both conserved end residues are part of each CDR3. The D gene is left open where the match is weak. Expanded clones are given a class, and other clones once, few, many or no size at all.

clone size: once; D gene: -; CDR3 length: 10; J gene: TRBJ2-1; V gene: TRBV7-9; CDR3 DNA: TGTGCCAGCAGCCTCTCCCAGCAGTTCTTC; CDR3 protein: CASSLSQQFF
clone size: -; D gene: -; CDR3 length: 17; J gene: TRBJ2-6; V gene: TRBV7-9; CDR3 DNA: TGTGCCAGCAGCCCCAGAAGAACCAGCTCTGGGGCCAACGTCCTGACTTTC; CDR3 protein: CASSPRRTSSGANVLTF
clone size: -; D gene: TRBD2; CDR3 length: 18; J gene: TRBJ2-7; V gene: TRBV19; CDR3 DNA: TGTGCCAGCCACGGGGAGACGGGAGGGGGAGGCCCCTCCTACGAGCAGTACTTC; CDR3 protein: CASHGETGGGGPSYEQYF
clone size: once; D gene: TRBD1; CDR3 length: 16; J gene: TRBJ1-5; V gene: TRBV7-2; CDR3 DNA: TGTGCCAGCAGCTTAGCCGACAGGGTTAGCAATCAGCCCCAGCATTTT; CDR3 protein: CASSLADRVSNQPQHF
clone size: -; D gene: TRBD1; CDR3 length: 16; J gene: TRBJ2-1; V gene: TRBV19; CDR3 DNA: TGTGCCAGCAGAGCGCTCGGACAGGGGATATACAATGAGCAGTTCTTC; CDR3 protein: CASRALGQGIYNEQFF
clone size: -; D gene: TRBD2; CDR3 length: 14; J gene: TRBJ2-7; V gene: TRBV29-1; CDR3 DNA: TGCAGCGTCCTGGGGGGAGCGGGAGTCTACGAGCAGTACTTC; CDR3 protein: CSVLGGAGVYEQYF
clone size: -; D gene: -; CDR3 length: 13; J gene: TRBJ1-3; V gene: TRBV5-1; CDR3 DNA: TGCGCCAGCCGGGACACTGAAGGAAACACCATATATTTT; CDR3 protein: CASRDTEGNTIYF
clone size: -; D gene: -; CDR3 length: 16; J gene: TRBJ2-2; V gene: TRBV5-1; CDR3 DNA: TGCGCCAGCAGCTTACTTAGCGGTCCGAACACCGGGGAGCTGTTTTTT; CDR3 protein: CASSLLSGPNTGELFF
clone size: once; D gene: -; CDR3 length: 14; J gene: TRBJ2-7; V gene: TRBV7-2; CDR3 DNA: TGTGCCAGCAGCTTCAGGGGCTCTCACAACGAGCAGTACTTC; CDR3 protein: CASSFRGSHNEQYF
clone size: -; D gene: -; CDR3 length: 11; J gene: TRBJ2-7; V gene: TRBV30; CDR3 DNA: TGTGCCTGGAGGAGGTCCTACGAGCAGTACTTC; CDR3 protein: CAWRRSYEQYF
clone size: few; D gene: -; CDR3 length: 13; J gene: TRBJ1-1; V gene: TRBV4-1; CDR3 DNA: TGCGCCAGCAGCCAAGTCAGGAACACTGAAGCTTTCTTT; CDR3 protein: CASSQVRNTEAFF
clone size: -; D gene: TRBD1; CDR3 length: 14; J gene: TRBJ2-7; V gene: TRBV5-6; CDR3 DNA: TGTGCCAGCCTTACCGGGACAGGGGAGTACGAGCAGTACTTC; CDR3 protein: CASLTGTGEYEQYF
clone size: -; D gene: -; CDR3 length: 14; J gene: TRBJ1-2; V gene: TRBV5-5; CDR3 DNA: TGTGCCAGCAGCTTGGCGGACCAGGGCCTTGGCTACACCTTC; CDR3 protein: CASSLADQGLGYTF
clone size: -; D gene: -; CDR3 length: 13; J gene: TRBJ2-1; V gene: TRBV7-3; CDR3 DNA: TGTGCCAGCAGCTCGCTAGGCAACAATGAGCAGTTCTTC; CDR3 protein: CASSSLGNNEQFF
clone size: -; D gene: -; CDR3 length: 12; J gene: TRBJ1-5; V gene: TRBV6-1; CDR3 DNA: TGTGCCAGCGCGGCAGCTTATCAGCCCCAGCATTTT; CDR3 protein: CASAAAYQPQHF
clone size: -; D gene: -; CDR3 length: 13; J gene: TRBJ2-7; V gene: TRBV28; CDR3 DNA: TGTGCCAGCAGTCCCTCGGGAACCTACGAGCAGTACTTC; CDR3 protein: CASSPSGTYEQYF
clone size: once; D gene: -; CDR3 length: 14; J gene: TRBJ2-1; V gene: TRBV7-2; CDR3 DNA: TGTGCCAGCAGCTTAATCCCGGGATATAATGAGCAGTTCTTC; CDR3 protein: CASSLIPGYNEQFF
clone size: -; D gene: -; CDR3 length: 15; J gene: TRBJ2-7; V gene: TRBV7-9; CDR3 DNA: TGTGCCAGCAGCCCTCCCGTAGACGGGTACTACGAGCAGTACTTC; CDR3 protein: CASSPPVDGYYEQYF
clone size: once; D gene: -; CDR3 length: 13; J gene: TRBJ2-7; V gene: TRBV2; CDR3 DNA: TGTGCCAGCAACAACAGGCCAACCTACGAGCAGTACTTC; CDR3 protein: CASNNRPTYEQYF
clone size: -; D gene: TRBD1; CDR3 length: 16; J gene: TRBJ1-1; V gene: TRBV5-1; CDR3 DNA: TGCGCCAGCAGCTTCACAGGGGCGAACATGAACACTGAAGCTTTCTTT; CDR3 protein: CASSFTGANMNTEAFF
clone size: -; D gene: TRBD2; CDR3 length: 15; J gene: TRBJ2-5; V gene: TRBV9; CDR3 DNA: TGTGCCAGCAGCCCACACGGGGGGGTTCGAGAGACCCAGTACTTC; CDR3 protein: CASSPHGGVRETQYF
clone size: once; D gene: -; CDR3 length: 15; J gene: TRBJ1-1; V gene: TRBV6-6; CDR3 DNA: TGTGCCAGCAGCCTGGACAGCCCCATGAACACTGAAGCTTTCTTT; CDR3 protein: CASSLDSPMNTEAFF
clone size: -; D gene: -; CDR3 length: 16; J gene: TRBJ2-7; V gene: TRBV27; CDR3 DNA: TGTGCCAGCAGTTTATCCGCGGGGGCAGGAGACTACGAGCAGTACTTC; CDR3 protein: CASSLSAGAGDYEQYF
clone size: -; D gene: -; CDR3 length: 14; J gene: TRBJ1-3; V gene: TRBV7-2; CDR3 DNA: TGTGCCAGCAGCTTAGGAGGGTCTGGAAACACCATATATTTT; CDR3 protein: CASSLGGSGNTIYF
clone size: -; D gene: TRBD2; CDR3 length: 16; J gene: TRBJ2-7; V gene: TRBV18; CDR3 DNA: TGTGCCAGCTCAAGGTTAGGCGGGAGAGCTGGGTACGAGCAGTACTTC; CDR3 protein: CASSRLGGRAGYEQYF
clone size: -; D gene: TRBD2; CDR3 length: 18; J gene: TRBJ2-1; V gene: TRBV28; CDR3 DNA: TGTGCCAGCAGTTTCGTCCTCGCTATAGCGGGGGGGGACAATGAGCAGTTCTTC; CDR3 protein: CASSFVLAIAGGDNEQFF
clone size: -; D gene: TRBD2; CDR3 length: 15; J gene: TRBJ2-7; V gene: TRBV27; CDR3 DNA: TGTGCCAGCAGTTTATTTCCCAGCGGGGCCTACGAGCAGTACTTC; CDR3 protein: CASSLFPSGAYEQYF
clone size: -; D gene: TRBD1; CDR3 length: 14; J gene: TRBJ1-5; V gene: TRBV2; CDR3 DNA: TGTGCCACCGGGACGGACAGGGAAAGCCAGCCCCAGCATTTT; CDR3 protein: CATGTDRESQPQHF
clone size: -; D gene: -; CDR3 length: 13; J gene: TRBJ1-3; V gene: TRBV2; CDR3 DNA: TGTGCCAGCAGGGTAGACTCTGGAAACACCATATATTTT; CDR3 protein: CASRVDSGNTIYF
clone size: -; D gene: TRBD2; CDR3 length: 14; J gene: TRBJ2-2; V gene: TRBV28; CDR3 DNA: TGTGCCAGCACCAAGCGGGAGAGCGCCGGGGAGCTGTTTTTT; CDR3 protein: CASTKRESAGELFF
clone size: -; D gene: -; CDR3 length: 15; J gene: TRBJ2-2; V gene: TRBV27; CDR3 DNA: TGTGCCAGCAGTCTGGGGCAGGGGTACACCGGGGAGCTGTTTTTT; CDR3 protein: CASSLGQGYTGELFF
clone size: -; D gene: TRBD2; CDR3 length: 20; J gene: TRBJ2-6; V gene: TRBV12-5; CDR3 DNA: TGTGCTAGTGGTTTACCAAAGCGGGGGGGCGCCCCGTCTGGGGCCAACGTCCTGACTTTC; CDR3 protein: CASGLPKRGGAPSGANVLTF
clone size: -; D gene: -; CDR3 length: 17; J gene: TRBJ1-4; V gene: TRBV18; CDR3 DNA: TGTGCCAGCTCACCCTTTATGATGCAGGGTCGGAATGAAAAACTGTTTTTT; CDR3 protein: CASSPFMMQGRNEKLFF
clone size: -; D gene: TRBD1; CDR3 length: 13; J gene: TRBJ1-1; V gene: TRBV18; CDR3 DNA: TGTGCCAGCGCAGGACAGGCAAACACTGAAGCTTTCTTT; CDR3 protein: CASAGQANTEAFF
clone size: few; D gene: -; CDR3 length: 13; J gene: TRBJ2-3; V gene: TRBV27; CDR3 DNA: TGTGCCAGCACATTGGGGACACCAGATACGCAGTATTTT; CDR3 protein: CASTLGTPDTQYF
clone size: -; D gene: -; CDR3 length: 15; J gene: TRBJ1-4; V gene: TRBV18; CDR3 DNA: TGTGCCAGCTCTTTGACCAGGGCAACTAATGAAAAACTGTTTTTT; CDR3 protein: CASSLTRATNEKLFF
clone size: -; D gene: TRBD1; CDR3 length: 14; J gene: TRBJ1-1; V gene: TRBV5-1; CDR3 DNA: TGCGCCAGCAGCTTCCGGGACAGGAACACTGAAGCTTTCTTT; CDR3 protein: CASSFRDRNTEAFF
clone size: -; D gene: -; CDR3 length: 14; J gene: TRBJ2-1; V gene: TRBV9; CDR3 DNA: TGTGCCAGCAGCGGGGGGCTAGTGTACAATGAGCAGTTCTTC; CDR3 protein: CASSGGLVYNEQFF
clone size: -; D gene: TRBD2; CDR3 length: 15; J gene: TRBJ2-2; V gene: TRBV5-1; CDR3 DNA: TGCGCCAGCAGCTTGACGGCTAGCGGAGACCCGGAGCTGTTTTTT; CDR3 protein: CASSLTASGDPELFF
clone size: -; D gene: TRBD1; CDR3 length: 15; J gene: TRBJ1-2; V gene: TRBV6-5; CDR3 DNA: TGTGCCAGCAGTTCCGGGACAGGGGGCATCTATGGCTACACCTTC; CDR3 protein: CASSSGTGGIYGYTF
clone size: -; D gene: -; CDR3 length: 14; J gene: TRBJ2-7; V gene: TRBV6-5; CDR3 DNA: TGTGCCAGCAGTTACTCGGACAGTTCCTACGAGCAGTACTTC; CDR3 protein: CASSYSDSSYEQYF
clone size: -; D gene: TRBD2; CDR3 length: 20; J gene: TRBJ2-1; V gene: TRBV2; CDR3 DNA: TGTGCCAGCAGTTCCCCTAGCCATTCCCCTAGCGGGAGCTCCTACAATGAGCAGTTCTTC; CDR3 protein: CASSSPSHSPSGSSYNEQFF
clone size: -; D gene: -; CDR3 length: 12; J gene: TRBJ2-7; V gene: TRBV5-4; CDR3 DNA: TGTGCCAGCAGCTCCAGCTCCTACGAGCAGTACTTC; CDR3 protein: CASSSSSYEQYF
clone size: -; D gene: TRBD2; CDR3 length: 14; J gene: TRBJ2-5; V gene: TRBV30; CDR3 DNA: TGTGCCTGGGAACTGACTAGCGCCAGGCAGACCCAGTACTTC; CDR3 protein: CAWELTSARQTQYF
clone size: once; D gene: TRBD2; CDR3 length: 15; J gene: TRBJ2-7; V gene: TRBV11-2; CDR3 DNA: TGTGCCAGCAGCTTAGATCCATCTACTAGCGGGAGGAAGTACTTC; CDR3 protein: CASSLDPSTSGRKYF
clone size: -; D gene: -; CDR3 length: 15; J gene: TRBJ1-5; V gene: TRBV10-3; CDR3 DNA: TGTGCCATCAGTGATTGGGGCCCGCAGGGACAGCCCCAGCATTTT; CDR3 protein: CAISDWGPQGQPQHF
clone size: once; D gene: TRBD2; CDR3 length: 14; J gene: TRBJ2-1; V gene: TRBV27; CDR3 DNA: TGTGCCAGCAGTTGGGCCCTAGCGGGCGATGAGCAGTTCTTC; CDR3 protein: CASSWALAGDEQFF
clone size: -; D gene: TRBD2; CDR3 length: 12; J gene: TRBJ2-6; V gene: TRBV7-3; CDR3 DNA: TGTGCCAGCAGCCTCTACGGGGGGGACTGGACTTTC; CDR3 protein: CASSLYGGDWTF
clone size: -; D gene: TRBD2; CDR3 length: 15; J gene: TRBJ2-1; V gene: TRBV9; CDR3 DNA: TGTGCCAGCAGCGCCCCGACTAGCGGGAGAAGCGAGCAGTTCTTC; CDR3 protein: CASSAPTSGRSEQFF
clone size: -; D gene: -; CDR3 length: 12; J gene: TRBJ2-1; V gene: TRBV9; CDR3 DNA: TGTGCCAGCAGCGCGACAGGTTTCTTAATGTTCTTC; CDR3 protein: CASSATGFLMFF